This is a list of T cell receptor beta chains from one sample in a study of CD8+CD57+ T cells in acquired aplastic anemia. Each CDR3 protein gets one entry after TCRdb re-called the reads with MiXCR. The data show over 150,000 distinct CDR3 sequences, roughly 60% seen once. The sample comprised sorted CD4+, CD8+, or CD8+CD57+ T cells (not recorded which) from PBMCs. These receptors originate from a human donor with aplastic anemia. The conserved cysteine and the conserved F or W are not part of the CDR3 here. Rows may omit the clone size; those that give it use once, few, many or a size class.

V gene	J gene	clone size	CDR3 protein
TRBV20-1	TRBJ2-5	.	SASRGASLLQETQY
TRBV9	TRBJ2-2	.	ASSVAGLAGTGELF
TRBV7-3	TRBJ2-3	.	DSSLTGLSTDTQY
TRBV6-6	TRBJ1-6	once	ASGEEQRFSPLH
TRBV7-9	TRBJ2-2	.	ASSLRGIADNTGELF
TRBV7-2	TRBJ1-2	.	ASSLIIGDLGYT
TRBV10-3	TRBJ2-6	.	AISRDRFSGANVLT
TRBV2	TRBJ1-3	once	ASSARSISSGNTIY
TRBV19	TRBJ2-7	many	ASSMTSGGTYEQY
TRBV20-1	TRBJ1-1	.	SLGQPTEAF
TRBV12-3/TRBV12-4	TRBJ1-1	.	ASGPINTEAF
TRBV15	TRBJ1-2	many	ATSRDGTGVGYT
TRBV10-3	TRBJ1-5	.	AISLTGNQPQH
TRBV10-3	TRBJ2-5	few	ASGEETQY
TRBV7-9	TRBJ1-5	.	DSGPGQGYQPQH
TRBV7-3	TRBJ2-6	few	ASSMGGSGANVLT
TRBV6-1	TRBJ2-7	many	ASSGQDEIYEQY
TRBV9	TRBJ1-4	.	ASSFGQGAFEKLF
TRBV5-5	TRBJ2-7	.	ASSSGLAVYEQY
TRBV24-1	TRBJ2-1	.	ATSEGRMPYNEQF
TRBV5-4	TRBJ2-5	.	ASSFADRGETQY
TRBV9	TRBJ1-2	.	ASSSPDGYT
TRBV7-2	TRBJ1-5	.	ASSGGQVSQPQH
TRBV2	TRBJ1-1	.	ASKVANTEAF
TRBV7-2	TRBJ1-3	.	ASNLGQTGNTIY
TRBV15	TRBJ2-7	.	ATSRGYTYEQY
TRBV29-1	TRBJ2-7	.	SVEDRGRGIHEQY
TRBV5-8	TRBJ1-2	many	ASSGDIYGYT
TRBV20-1	TRBJ2-2	.	SARGSTNGELF
TRBV7-6	TRBJ2-2	many	ASSPTPSGVGTGELF
TRBV5-1	TRBJ2-7	.	ASSLELAGAYGHEQY
TRBV24-1	TRBJ1-1	.	ATSVGVEAF
TRBV7-9	TRBJ2-7	many	ASSLAGERFSYEQY
TRBV12-3/TRBV12-4	TRBJ2-7	many	ASSFVVYEQY